These T cell receptor beta chains were read from a single sample in a study of post-analysis software for immune sequencing data. MiXCR, applied by TCRdb to the PCR reads, yields one record per CDR3 protein. The sample lists 750,000 to 900,000 distinct CDR3 sequences; just over 45% were seen once. The sequenced sample consisted of blood. The receptors stem from a girl between 10 and 17 years old with multiple sclerosis. The CDR3 runs from the conserved cysteine through the conserved F or W. Fields, in order: J gene, clone size, V gene, D gene, CDR3 DNA, CDR3 protein. The D gene is left open where the match is weak. Expanded clones are given a class, and other clones once, few, many or no size at all.

J: TRBJ2-7
size: few
V: TRBV29-1
D: NA
DNA: TGCAGCGTTGGGAAGGGAGGTGAGCAGTACTTC
CDR3: CSVGKGGEQYF

J: TRBJ2-7
size: NA
V: TRBV5-1
D: TRBD2
DNA: TGCGCCAGCAGCCCCACTAGCGACCACGAGCAGTACTTC
CDR3: CASSPTSDHEQYF

J: TRBJ1-6
size: few
V: TRBV20-1
D: NA
DNA: TGCAGTGCTAGAGTCGGACAGAATAATTCACCCCTCCACTTT
CDR3: CSARVGQNNSPLHF

J: TRBJ2-1
size: NA
V: TRBV12-3/TRBV12-4
D: NA
DNA: TGTGCCAGCAAGGGCGGCTACAATGAGCAGTTCTTC
CDR3: CASKGGYNEQFF

J: TRBJ1-2
size: few
V: TRBV12-3/TRBV12-4
D: NA
DNA: TGTGCCAGCAGCTGGAACCCTGTCTATGGCTACACCTTC
CDR3: CASSWNPVYGYTF

J: TRBJ1-1
size: NA
V: TRBV6-5
D: TRBD1
DNA: TGTGCCAGCAGTTCAGGGGGTTCTGAAGCTTTCTTT
CDR3: CASSSGGSEAFF

J: TRBJ2-1
size: NA
V: TRBV5-3
D: TRBD2
DNA: TGTGCCAGAAGCCTCCGACTAGCGGGAGGGCGATACAATGAGCAGTTCTTC
CDR3: CARSLRLAGGRYNEQFF

J: TRBJ2-7
size: NA
V: TRBV13
D: NA
DNA: TGTGCCAGCAGCTCATCAGAAGGGGGGTTAAAAACCTACGAGCAGTACTTC
CDR3: CASSSSEGGLKTYEQYF

J: TRBJ2-3
size: NA
V: TRBV2
D: NA
DNA: TGTGCCAGCAACAGGGCCTTTCGGGCAACAGATACGCAGTATTTT
CDR3: CASNRAFRATDTQYF

J: TRBJ2-7
size: NA
V: TRBV12-3/TRBV12-4
D: TRBD2
DNA: TGTGCCAGCAGACCGGGGACTAGCATTGACAGCGAGCAGTACTTC
CDR3: CASRPGTSIDSEQYF

J: TRBJ2-5
size: NA
V: TRBV18
D: NA
DNA: TGTGCCAGCTCACCACCGTCGCCTAGCGCACAAGAGACCCAGTACTTC
CDR3: CASSPPSPSAQETQYF

J: TRBJ2-3
size: once
V: TRBV5-6
D: TRBD2
DNA: TGTGCCAGCAGCTTGTTTGGGACTAGCGGGAGTAAAGATACGCAGTATTTT
CDR3: CASSLFGTSGSKDTQYF

J: TRBJ1-2
size: NA
V: TRBV24-1
D: NA
DNA: TGTGCCACCAGTGGCCAGGGTAACTATGGCTACACCTTC
CDR3: CATSGQGNYGYTF

J: TRBJ2-1
size: NA
V: TRBV4-1
D: TRBD2
DNA: TGCGCCAGCAGCCAAGATGGGCCCCCAGGACTAGCTATCTACAATGAGCAGTTCTTC
CDR3: CASSQDGPPGLAIYNEQFF

J: TRBJ2-7
size: NA
V: TRBV15
D: NA
DNA: TGTGCCACCAGCGGAGGGACTTTGGGCCTACCTTCCTACGAGCAGTACTTC
CDR3: CATSGGTLGLPSYEQYF

J: TRBJ2-5
size: NA
V: TRBV5-1
D: NA
DNA: TGCGCCAGCAGCTCGCCCAGGGGTACGGAGACCCAGTACTTC
CDR3: CASSSPRGTETQYF

J: TRBJ2-7
size: few
V: TRBV5-1
D: TRBD2
DNA: TGCGCCAGCAGCCCAGCGGGAGGCCTTAACTACGAGCAGTACTTC
CDR3: CASSPAGGLNYEQYF

J: TRBJ1-5
size: NA
V: TRBV12-3/TRBV12-4
D: NA
DNA: TGTGCCAGCAGTTCCTTGGGGCCCCAGCATTTT
CDR3: CASSSLGPQHF

J: TRBJ2-3
size: NA
V: TRBV20-1
D: TRBD2
DNA: TGCAGTGCTCGATGGATTCTAGCGGGAGAATCAGATACGCAGTATTTT
CDR3: CSARWILAGESDTQYF

J: TRBJ1-2
size: NA
V: TRBV5-1
D: NA
DNA: TGCGCCAGCAGCTGGGGACCATTCTATGGCTACAACTTC
CDR3: CASSWGPFYGYNF

J: TRBJ2-7
size: few
V: TRBV3-1
D: TRBD2
DNA: TGTGCCAGCAGCCAAGCGGTGGGCGGGAGTTCCTACGAGCAGTACTTC
CDR3: CASSQAVGGSSYEQYF

J: TRBJ1-4
size: NA
V: TRBV6-5
D: TRBD1
DNA: TGTGCCAGCAGTTACTACAGGGGGCCGACAGATGCAACTAATGAAAAACTGTTTTTT
CDR3: CASSYYRGPTDATNEKLFF

J: TRBJ2-5
size: NA
V: TRBV4-1
D: NA
DNA: TGCGCCAGCAGCCAAGATCCTAGCCAAGAGACCCAGTACTTC
CDR3: CASSQDPSQETQYF

J: TRBJ2-1
size: NA
V: TRBV10-3
D: NA
DNA: TGTGCCATCAGTGACGGTCCCGACAATGAGCAGTTCTTC
CDR3: CAISDGPDNEQFF

J: TRBJ1-2
size: once
V: TRBV25-1
D: NA
DNA: TGTGCCAGCAGTGAATTCATATGGGGGCATGGCTACACCTTC
CDR3: CASSEFIWGHGYTF

J: TRBJ2-3
size: few
V: TRBV28
D: TRBD1
DNA: TGTGCCAGCAGTTCACGGGACAGGGCCTCCACAGATACGCAGTATTTT
CDR3: CASSSRDRASTDTQYF

J: TRBJ2-5
size: NA
V: TRBV29-1
D: TRBD2
DNA: TGCAGCGCAAACGGACTAGCGGGATGGGGGGAGACCCAGTACTTC
CDR3: CSANGLAGWGETQYF

J: TRBJ2-7
size: NA
V: TRBV6-5
D: TRBD1
DNA: TGTGCCAGCAGTTACTCGCTTAGGGGACAGACCTACGAGCAGTACTTC
CDR3: CASSYSLRGQTYEQYF

J: TRBJ1-5
size: few
V: TRBV7-8
D: TRBD1
DNA: TGTGCCAGCAGCCAAGGGCAGGGGGGCAATCAGCCCCAGCATTTT
CDR3: CASSQGQGGNQPQHF

J: TRBJ2-5
size: once
V: TRBV12-3/TRBV12-4
D: NA
DNA: TGTGCCAGCAGTCCCGGACGGACCAGTGGAGAGACCCAGTACTTC
CDR3: CASSPGRTSGETQYF

J: TRBJ1-4
size: NA
V: TRBV7-6
D: NA
DNA: TGTGCCAGCAGCTTAGATCTGGGAGGAAAACTGTTTTTT
CDR3: CASSLDLGGKLFF

J: TRBJ2-3
size: many
V: TRBV29-1
D: TRBD1
DNA: TGCAGCGACCGGACAGGGTCAGATACGCAGTATTTT
CDR3: CSDRTGSDTQYF

J: TRBJ2-5
size: NA
V: TRBV29-1
D: NA
DNA: TGCAGCGTTGTGTTTCTCCTGGTGTCAGGGGAAGATTCTAGGGAGACCCAGTACTTC
CDR3: CSVVFLLVSGEDSRETQYF

J: TRBJ2-3
size: few
V: TRBV29-1
D: NA
DNA: TGCAGCGTTGTGATGAGGTCAGATACGCAGTATTTT
CDR3: CSVVMRSDTQYF

J: TRBJ1-5
size: NA
V: TRBV27
D: NA
DNA: TGTGCCAGCAGTGTGAATTGGGGGGATAGCAATCAGCCCCAGCATTTT
CDR3: CASSVNWGDSNQPQHF

J: TRBJ2-5
size: NA
V: TRBV7-9
D: TRBD2
DNA: TGTGCCAGCAGCCCCGGGACTAGCGCCACTGTTTACCAAGAGACCCAGTACTTC
CDR3: CASSPGTSATVYQETQYF

J: TRBJ1-2
size: NA
V: TRBV5-5
D: NA
DNA: TGTGCCAGCAGCTTGGCGGGAGTTTCGGGCTATGGCTACACCTTC
CDR3: CASSLAGVSGYGYTF

J: TRBJ2-4
size: NA
V: TRBV7-9
D: NA
DNA: TGTGCCAGCAGCACGGACCTCAGGGAGTGGGAGCAGTACTTC
CDR3: CASSTDLREWEQYF

J: TRBJ1-1
size: NA
V: TRBV7-9
D: NA
DNA: TGTGCCAGCAGCCCGACGGGGATTACTGAAGCTTTCTTT
CDR3: CASSPTGITEAFF

J: TRBJ2-3
size: few
V: TRBV6-2/TRBV6-3
D: NA
DNA: TGTGCCAGCAGTGACGTCGGGGATACGCAGTATTTT
CDR3: CASSDVGDTQYF

J: TRBJ2-7
size: NA
V: TRBV29-1
D: TRBD2
DNA: TGCAGCACCCGGGGGGGCCCGGGATCCTACGAGCAGTACTTC
CDR3: CSTRGGPGSYEQYF

J: TRBJ2-1
size: NA
V: TRBV24-1
D: NA
DNA: TGTGCCACCAGTGAGTCTAGGAGAGTAAGGAATGAGCAGTTCTTC
CDR3: CATSESRRVRNEQFF

J: TRBJ2-7
size: NA
V: TRBV28
D: NA
DNA: TGTGCCAGCAGCGATAGCGATATGAGGTACGAGCAGTACTTC
CDR3: CASSDSDMRYEQYF

J: TRBJ1-2
size: NA
V: TRBV24-1
D: TRBD1
DNA: TGTGCCACCAGAAATCAAACACTTACAGGGGCCTGTCATGGCTACACCTTC
CDR3: CATRNQTLTGACHGYTF

J: TRBJ1-2
size: NA
V: TRBV25-1
D: NA
DNA: TGTGCCAGCACCCCCGGGACAAAGACTGGCTATGGCTACACCTTC
CDR3: CASTPGTKTGYGYTF

J: TRBJ2-1
size: NA
V: TRBV5-1
D: TRBD1
DNA: TGCGCCAGCAGCAGCCCCCGGGACAGCAACAATGAGCAGTTCTTC
CDR3: CASSSPRDSNNEQFF

J: TRBJ2-7
size: NA
V: TRBV20-1
D: NA
DNA: TGCAGTGCGGAAGTTAGCGCAAGCTCCTACGAGCAGTACTTC
CDR3: CSAEVSASSYEQYF

J: TRBJ2-5
size: NA
V: TRBV28
D: TRBD1
DNA: TGTGCCAGCAGTTCCAGAACGGACAGGTTTAAGACCCAGTACTTC
CDR3: CASSSRTDRFKTQYF

J: TRBJ2-3
size: NA
V: TRBV20-1
D: NA
DNA: TGCAGTGCTAATGTGGAACAGGGAGTGAATACAGATACGCAGTATTTT
CDR3: CSANVEQGVNTDTQYF

J: TRBJ1-2
size: NA
V: TRBV5-1
D: NA
DNA: TGCGCCAGCAGCTTGGACGGATCTAACTATGGCTACACCTTC
CDR3: CASSLDGSNYGYTF

J: TRBJ1-5
size: NA
V: TRBV20-1
D: TRBD1
DNA: TGCAGTGCTACCTTAGGGGGCGAGATGAATCAGCCCCAGCATTTT
CDR3: CSATLGGEMNQPQHF

J: TRBJ2-1
size: NA
V: TRBV12-3/TRBV12-4
D: TRBD2
DNA: TGTGCCAGCAGTCTCGGGGGGGGTTTGTCAAATGGGCAGTTCTTC
CDR3: CASSLGGGLSNGQFF

J: TRBJ2-3
size: NA
V: TRBV5-5
D: NA
DNA: TGTGCCAGCAGCTTGAGCGCGGTGGGCACAGATACGCAGTATTTT
CDR3: CASSLSAVGTDTQYF